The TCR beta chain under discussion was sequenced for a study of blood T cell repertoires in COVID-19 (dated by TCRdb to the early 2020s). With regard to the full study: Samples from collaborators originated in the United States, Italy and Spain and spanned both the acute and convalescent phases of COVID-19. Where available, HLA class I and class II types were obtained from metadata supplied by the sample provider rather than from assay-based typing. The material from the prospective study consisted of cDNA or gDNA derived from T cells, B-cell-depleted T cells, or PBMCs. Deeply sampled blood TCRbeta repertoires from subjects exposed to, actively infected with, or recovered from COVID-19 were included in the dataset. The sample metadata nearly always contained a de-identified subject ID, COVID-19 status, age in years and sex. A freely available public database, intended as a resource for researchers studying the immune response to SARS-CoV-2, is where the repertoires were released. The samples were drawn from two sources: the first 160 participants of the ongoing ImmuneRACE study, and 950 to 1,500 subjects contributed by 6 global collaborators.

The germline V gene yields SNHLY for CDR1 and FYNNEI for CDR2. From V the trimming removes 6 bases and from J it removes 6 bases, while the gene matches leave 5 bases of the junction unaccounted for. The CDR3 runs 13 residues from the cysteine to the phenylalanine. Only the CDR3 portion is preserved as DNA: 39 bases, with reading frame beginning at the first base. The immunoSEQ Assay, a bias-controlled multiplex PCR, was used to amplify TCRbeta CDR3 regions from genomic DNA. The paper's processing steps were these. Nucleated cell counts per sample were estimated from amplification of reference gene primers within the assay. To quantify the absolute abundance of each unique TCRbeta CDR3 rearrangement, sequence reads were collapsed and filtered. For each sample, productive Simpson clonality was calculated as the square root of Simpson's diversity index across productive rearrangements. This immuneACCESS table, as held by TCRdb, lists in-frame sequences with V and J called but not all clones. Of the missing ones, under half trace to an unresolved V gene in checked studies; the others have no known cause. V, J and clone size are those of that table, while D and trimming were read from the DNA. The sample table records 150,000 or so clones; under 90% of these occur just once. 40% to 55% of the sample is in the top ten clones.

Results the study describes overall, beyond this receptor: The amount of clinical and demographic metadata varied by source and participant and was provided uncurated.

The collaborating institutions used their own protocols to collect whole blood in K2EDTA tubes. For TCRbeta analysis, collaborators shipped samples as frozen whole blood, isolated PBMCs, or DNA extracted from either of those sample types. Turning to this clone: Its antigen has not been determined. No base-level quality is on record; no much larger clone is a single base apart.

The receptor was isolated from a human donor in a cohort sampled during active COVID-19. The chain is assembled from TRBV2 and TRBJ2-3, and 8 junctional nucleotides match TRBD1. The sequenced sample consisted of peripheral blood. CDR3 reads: CASRQGAGDTQYF. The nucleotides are TGTGCCAGCAGGCAGGGGGCGGGGGATACGCAGTATTTT.